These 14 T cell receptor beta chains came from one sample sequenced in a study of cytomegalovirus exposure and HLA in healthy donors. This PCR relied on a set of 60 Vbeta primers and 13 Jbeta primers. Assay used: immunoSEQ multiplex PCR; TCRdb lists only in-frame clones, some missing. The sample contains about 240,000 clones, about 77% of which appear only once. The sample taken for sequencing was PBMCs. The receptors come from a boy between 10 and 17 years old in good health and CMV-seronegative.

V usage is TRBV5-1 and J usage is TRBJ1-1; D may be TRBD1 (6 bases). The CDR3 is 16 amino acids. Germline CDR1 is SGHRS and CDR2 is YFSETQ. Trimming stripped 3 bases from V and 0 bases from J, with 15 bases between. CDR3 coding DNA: TGCGCCAGCAGCTCCGACAGGAGCCACATGAACACTGAAGCTTTCTTT. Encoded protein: CASSSDRSHMNTEAFF. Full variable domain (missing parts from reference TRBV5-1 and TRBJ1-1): KAGVTQTPRYLIKTRGQQVTLSCSPISGHRSVSWYQQTPGQGLQFLFEYFSETQRNKGNFPGRFSGRQFSNSRSEMNVSTLELGDSALYLCASSSDRSHMNTEAFFGQGTRLTVV.

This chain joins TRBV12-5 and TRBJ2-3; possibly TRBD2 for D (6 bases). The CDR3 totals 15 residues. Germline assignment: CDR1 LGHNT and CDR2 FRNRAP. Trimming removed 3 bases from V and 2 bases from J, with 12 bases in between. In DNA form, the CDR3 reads TGTGCTAGTGGTTTAATTGGGGGGTTCACAGATACGCAGTATTTT. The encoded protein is CASGLIGGFTDTQYF. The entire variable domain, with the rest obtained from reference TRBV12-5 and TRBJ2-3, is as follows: DARVTQTPRHKVTEMGQEVTMRCQPILGHNTVFWYRQTMMQGLELLAYFRNRAPLDDSGMPKDRFSAEMPDATLATLKIQPSEPRDSAVYFCASGLIGGFTDTQYFGPGTRLTVL.

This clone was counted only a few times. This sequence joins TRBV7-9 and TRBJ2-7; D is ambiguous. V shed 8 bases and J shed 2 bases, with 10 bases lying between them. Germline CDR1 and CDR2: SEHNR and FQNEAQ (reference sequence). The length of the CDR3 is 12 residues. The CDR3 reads CASSGVTYEQYF. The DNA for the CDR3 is TGTGCCAGCTCCGGTGTTACCTACGAGCAGTACTTC. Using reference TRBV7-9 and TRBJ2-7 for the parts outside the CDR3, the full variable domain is DTGVSQNPRHKITKRGQNVTFRCDPISEHNRLYWYRQTLGQGPEFLTYFQNEAQLEKSRLLSDRFSAERPKGSFSTLEIQRTEQGDSAMYLCASSGVTYEQYFGPGTRLTVT.

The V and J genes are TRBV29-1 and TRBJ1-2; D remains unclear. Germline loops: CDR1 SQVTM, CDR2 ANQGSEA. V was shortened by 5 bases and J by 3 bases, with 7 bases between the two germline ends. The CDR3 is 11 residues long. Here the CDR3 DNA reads TGCAGCGTTTTTTTCGACTATGGCTACACCTTC. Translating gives CSVFFDYGYTF. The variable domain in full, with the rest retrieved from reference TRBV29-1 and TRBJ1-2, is SAVISQKPSRDICQRGTSLTIQCQVDSQVTMMFWYRQQPGQSLTLIATANQGSEATYESGFVIDKFPISRPNLTFSTLTVSNMSPEDSSIYLCSVFFDYGYTFGSGTRLTVV.

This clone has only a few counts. CDR3 sequence reads: CASSLASGSGANVLTF. In DNA, the CDR3 is TGTGCCAGCAGCTTAGCGTCGGGTTCTGGGGCCAACGTCCTGACTTTC. The gene calls are TRBV7-9 and TRBJ2-6, with D unresolved. CDR1 is SEHNR, CDR2 FQNEAQ, per germline (reference sequence). V gave up 0 bases and J gave up 1 base, with 7 bases separating them. The CDR3 contains 16 residues.

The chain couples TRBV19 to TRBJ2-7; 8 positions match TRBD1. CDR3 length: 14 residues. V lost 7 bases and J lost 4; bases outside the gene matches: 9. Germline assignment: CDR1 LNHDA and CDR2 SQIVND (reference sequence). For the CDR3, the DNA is TGTGCCAGTAATTTCAGGGGGCTTGGGTACGAGCAGTACTTC. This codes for CASNFRGLGYEQYF.

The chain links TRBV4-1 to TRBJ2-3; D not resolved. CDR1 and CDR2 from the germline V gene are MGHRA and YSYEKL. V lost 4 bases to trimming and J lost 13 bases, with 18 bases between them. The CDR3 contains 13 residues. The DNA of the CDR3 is TGCGCCAGCAGCCCCCCAGTTGAGCCGAGGAAGTATTTT. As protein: CASSPPVEPRKYF.

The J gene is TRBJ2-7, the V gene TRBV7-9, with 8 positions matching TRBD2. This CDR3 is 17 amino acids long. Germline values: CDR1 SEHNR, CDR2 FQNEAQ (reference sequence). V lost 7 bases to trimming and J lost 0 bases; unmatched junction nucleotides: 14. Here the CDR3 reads CASNPKDGRASSYEQYF. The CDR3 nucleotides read TGTGCCAGCAACCCCAAGGACGGGAGGGCGAGCTCCTACGAGCAGTACTTC.

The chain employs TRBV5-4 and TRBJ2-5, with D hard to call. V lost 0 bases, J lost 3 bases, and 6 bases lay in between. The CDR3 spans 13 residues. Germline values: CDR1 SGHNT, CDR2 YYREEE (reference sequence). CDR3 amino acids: CASSLGGKETQYF. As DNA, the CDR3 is TGTGCCAGCAGCTTGGGCGGAAAAGAGACCCAGTACTTC.

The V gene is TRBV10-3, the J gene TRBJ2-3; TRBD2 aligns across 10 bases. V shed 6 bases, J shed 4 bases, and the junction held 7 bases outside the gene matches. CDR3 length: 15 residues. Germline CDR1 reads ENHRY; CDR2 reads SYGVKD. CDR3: CAIRVSGGTSDTQYF. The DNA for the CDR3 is TGTGCCATCAGGGTTAGCGGGGGGACATCAGATACGCAGTATTTT.

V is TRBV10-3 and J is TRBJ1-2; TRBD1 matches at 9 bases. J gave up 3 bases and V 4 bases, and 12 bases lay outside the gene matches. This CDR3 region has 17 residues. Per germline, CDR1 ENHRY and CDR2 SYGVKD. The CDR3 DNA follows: TGTGCCATCAGTGTTCAATCGGGTAGGACAGGGGACTATGGCTACACCTTC. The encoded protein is CAISVQSGRTGDYGYTF.

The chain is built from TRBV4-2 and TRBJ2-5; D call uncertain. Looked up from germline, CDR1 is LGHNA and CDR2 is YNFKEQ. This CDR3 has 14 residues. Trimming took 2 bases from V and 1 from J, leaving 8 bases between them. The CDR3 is CASSQTGSQETQYF. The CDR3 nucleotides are TGTGCCAGCAGCCAAACGGGTAGCCAAGAGACCCAGTACTTC.

DNA of the CDR3: TGTGCCAGCAGCCAACAGGGAGCCAAAAACATTCAGTACTTC. Protein: CASSQQGAKNIQYF. V and J are TRBV7-2 and TRBJ2-4; D possibly corresponds to TRBD1 (6 bases). The CDR3 consists of 14 residues. Trimming left V 5 bases short and J 0 bases short, with 8 bases between. CDR1 is SGHTA, CDR2 FQGNSA, per germline.

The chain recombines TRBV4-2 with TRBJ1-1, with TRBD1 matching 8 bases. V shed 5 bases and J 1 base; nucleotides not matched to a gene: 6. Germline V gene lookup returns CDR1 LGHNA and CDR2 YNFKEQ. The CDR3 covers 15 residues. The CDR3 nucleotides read TGTGCCAGCAGCTTAAGGGACAGGAGGAACACTGAAGCTTTCTTT. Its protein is CASSLRDRRNTEAFF.